These T cell receptor beta chains were read from a single sample in a study of long-term antiretroviral therapy in people with HIV. Here immunoSEQ multiplex PCR was the method, and the copy in TCRdb shows in-frame clones only, minus some. Of 10,000 to 13,000 clones listed, roughly 80% are singletons. The source material was unsorted PBMCs, sampled 1.2 years after starting antiretroviral therapy. The source is a man in his forties with HIV. CDR3s include the opening cysteine and the closing phenylalanine or tryptophan. D genes are given only for firm matches. Not all rows give a size; the values are once, few, many and, for expanded clones, a class.

D gene	clone size	V gene	J gene	CDR3 DNA	CDR3 protein
TRBD1	.	TRBV18	TRBJ2-7	TGTGCCAGCTCACCCCGCAGACAGGGGGAAGAGCAGTACTTC	CASSPRRQGEEQYF
TRBD1	.	TRBV10-1	TRBJ1-1	TGCGCCAGCAAAGACAGGGTGAACACTGAAGCTTTCTTT	CASKDRVNTEAFF
TRBD2	.	TRBV27	TRBJ2-3	TGTGCCAGCAGTTCGGTAGCGGGGGCCTGGGAGCAGTATTTT	CASSSVAGAWEQYF
.	few	TRBV7-9	TRBJ2-2	TGTGCCAGCAGCTTCCCTATGGGGGAGCTGTTTTTT	CASSFPMGELFF
.	.	TRBV4-1	TRBJ1-2	TGCGCCAGCAGCCAAGTTATAGGACAAAACTATGGCTACACCTTC	CASSQVIGQNYGYTF
TRBD2	.	TRBV7-6	TRBJ2-6	TGTGCCAGCACCTCGGGGGGAGCTGGGGCCAACGTCCTGACTTTC	CASTSGGAGANVLTF
TRBD1	once	TRBV6-5	TRBJ1-1	TGTGCCAGCAGTTTGGGGACAGGGGATATGAACACTGAAGCTTTCTTT	CASSLGTGDMNTEAFF
.	.	TRBV9	TRBJ1-3	TGTGCCAGCTCCCCTGACAGTCTGAACACCATATATTTT	CASSPDSLNTIYF
.	.	TRBV14	TRBJ1-1	TGTGCCAGCAGCCAAGATCGCCGGAAATCGGTGAACACTGAAGCTTTCTTT	CASSQDRRKSVNTEAFF
.	.	TRBV7-2	TRBJ1-3	TGTGCCAGCAGCTCCGGCGGGGAGGGCTGGACTGGAAACACCATATATTTT	CASSSGGEGWTGNTIYF
.	.	TRBV27	TRBJ1-1	TGTGCCAACTGGGGGTACGCAGGTCAGAAAACTGAAGCTTTCTTT	CANWGYAGQKTEAFF
.	once	TRBV10-3	TRBJ1-3	TGTGCCATCAGTGATACCGGACAAAGCTCTGGAAACACCATATATTTT	CAISDTGQSSGNTIYF
TRBD1	.	TRBV29-1	TRBJ2-3	TGCAGCGTTGAAGGCGGGACAGGGGCAACCACAGATACGCAGTATTTT	CSVEGGTGATTDTQYF
.	.	TRBV6-5	TRBJ2-3	TGTGCCAGCAGTTTCGGGGGGCTGGATACGCAGTATTTT	CASSFGGLDTQYF
.	.	TRBV30	TRBJ1-5	TGTGCCTGGAGTGGGCCCAGGGAATTCTTAGGGGACAGCAATCAGCCCCAGCATTTT	CAWSGPREFLGDSNQPQHF
TRBD1	.	TRBV14	TRBJ1-3	TGTGCCAGCAGCCGGGACAGCTCTGGAAACACCATATATTTT	CASSRDSSGNTIYF
.	.	TRBV27	TRBJ2-3	TGTGCCAGCAGTTTTGGGTTCGGCACAGATACGCAGTATTTT	CASSFGFGTDTQYF